This entry lists 30 T cell receptor beta chains sequenced from one sample in a study of blood T cell repertoires in COVID-19. Sequencing was performed with immunoSEQ multiplex PCR; in TCRdb, only in-frame clones are kept and a portion is missing. In the table there are fewer than 450,000 clones, about 91% of which are singletons. Sequenced material: peripheral blood. The source is a woman aged 50 to 60 with COVID-19, enrolled during active disease.

The V and J genes are TRBV3-1 (or the pseudogene TRBV3-2) and TRBJ1-2, with D uncertain. Per germline, CDR1 LGHDT and CDR2 YNNKEL (reference sequence). This CDR3 is built from 13 residues. The germline V and J ends were trimmed by 1 base and 6 bases, with 9 bases remaining between them. Here the CDR3 reads CASSQGWRDGYTF. Written as DNA, the CDR3 is TGTGCCAGCAGCCAAGGTTGGAGGGATGGCTACACCTTC.

CDR3 bases: TGTGCCAGCAGCGATCGCGATTCACCCCTCCACTTT. Translation: CASSDRDSPLHF. The chain carries TRBV9 and TRBJ1-6, with D hard to call. V was clipped by 3 bases and J by 8 bases, with 6 bases between them. The CDR3 has 12 amino acids. Germline V CDR1 and CDR2: SGDLS, YYNGEE.

The CDR3 DNA reads as TGCGCCAGCAGCTTCTTTGGACAGGCCCAGCATTTT. The encoded protein is CASSFFGQAQHF. The chain uses TRBV5-1 and TRBJ1-5, with TRBD1 matching over 7 bases. Germline assignment: CDR1 SGHRS and CDR2 YFSETQ. Trimming cost V 2 bases and J 11 bases; bases outside gene matches: 4. The CDR3 length is 12 residues.

This clone showed up just once. V usage is TRBV5-1 and J usage is TRBJ1-1; 8 nucleotides match TRBD1. CDR1 SGHRS and CDR2 YFSETQ come from the germline V gene. Trimming removed 4 bases from V and 7 bases from J; junction bases left unmatched: 12. The CDR3 runs 15 residues. The CDR3 protein is CASSPGQGILVEAFF. As DNA, the CDR3 is TGCGCCAGCAGCCCCGGACAGGGAATATTGGTTGAAGCTTTCTTT. Looking up the rest from reference TRBV5-1 and TRBJ1-1 gives the full variable domain: KAGVTQTPRYLIKTRGQQVTLSCSPISGHRSVSWYQQTPGQGLQFLFEYFSETQRNKGNFPGRFSGRQFSNSRSEMNVSTLELGDSALYLCASSPGQGILVEAFFGQGTRLTVV.

The chain uses TRBV7-9 and TRBJ2-2, with 7 bases lining up with TRBD2. The germline V gene has CDR1 SEHNR and CDR2 FQNEAQ (reference sequence). V trimming: 1 base; J trimming: 3 bases; junction bases outside the gene matches: 2. The CDR3 is 15 amino acids. Here the CDR3 DNA reads TGTGCCAGCAGCTTAGGACTAGCCTACACCGGGGAGCTGTTTTTT. Protein: CASSLGLAYTGELFF.

The chain employs TRBV9 and TRBJ2-1; TRBD2 agrees at 9 bases. The germline V gene has CDR1 SGDLS and CDR2 YYNGEE. V lost 4 bases to trimming and J lost 0 bases; unmatched junction nucleotides: 5. CDR3 length: 16 amino acids. The CDR3 region has the DNA TGTGCCAGCAGCCCTAGCGGGACTAACTCCTACAATGAGCAGTTCTTC. It encodes CASSPSGTNSYNEQFF.

This chain links TRBV28 with TRBJ1-2, with 8 positions matching TRBD1. The CDR3 totals 17 residues. The germline CDR1 and CDR2 sequences are MDHEN and SYDVKM. Trimming removed 1 base from V and 11 bases from J; junction bases left unmatched: 18. The CDR3 reads CASSLYAGGDRNLIYTF. The CDR3 region has the DNA TGTGCCAGCAGTTTATATGCGGGGGGGGACAGGAACTTGATTTACACCTTC.

This rearrangement joins TRBV5-1 to TRBJ1-1; the D gene is possibly TRBD1 (5 bases). CDR1 is SGHRS and CDR2 is YFSETQ in the germline V gene. The CDR3 has 12 residues. Deletions cut 0 bases from V and 8 bases from J, with 8 bases between. In DNA form, the CDR3 reads TGCGCCAGCAGCTTGGTGGGGGGAGAAGCTTTCTTT. Translating it yields CASSLVGGEAFF.

This clone was seen only once. The chain recombines TRBV9 with TRBJ2-2, with 10 bases that match TRBD2. The junction had 3 bases not matched to a gene; V was cut back by 1 base and J by 0 bases. The germline CDR1 and CDR2 sequences are SGDLS and YYNGEE. The CDR3 extends over 17 amino acids. CDR3 residues: CASSVTSGGANTGELFF. The CDR3 DNA sequence: TGTGCCAGCAGCGTAACGAGCGGGGGGGCGAACACCGGGGAGCTGTTTTTT.

The rearrangement links TRBV20-1 to TRBJ2-5, with 8 bases that match TRBD2. This CDR3 has 15 amino acids. V was clipped by 3 bases and J by 7 bases; unmatched bases: 13. CDR1 is DFQATT and CDR2 is SNEGSKA in the germline V gene (reference sequence). The CDR3, as DNA: TGCAGTGCTAGTCCCGGATCCGGGGGGGCGGGGACCCAGTACTTC. This codes for CSASPGSGGAGTQYF.

The chain recombines TRBV6-6 with TRBJ2-2; 9 nucleotides agree with TRBD2. In germline, CDR1 is MNHNY, CDR2 SVGAGI (reference sequence). The CDR3 runs to 14 residues. V lost 6 bases, J lost 6 bases, and 5 bases stayed unmatched. CDR3 amino acids: CASRTGLAAGELFF. In nucleotides, the CDR3 is TGTGCCAGCAGGACGGGACTAGCCGCCGGGGAGCTGTTTTTT.

CDR3 sequence: CASSFGQGAGNQPQHF. The CDR3 bases are TGTGCCAGCAGCTTCGGACAGGGGGCGGGAAATCAGCCCCAGCATTTT. J is TRBJ1-5 and V is TRBV5-6, with 11 bases aligning to TRBD1. The CDR3 length is 16 residues. Germline V CDR1 and CDR2: SGHDT, YYEEEE. V was clipped by 2 bases and J by 4 bases; unmatched bases: 5.

The chain is built from TRBV18 and TRBJ1-1; D call uncertain. V shed 6 bases and J shed 0 bases, with 8 bases lying between them. Per the germline V gene, CDR1 is KGHSH and CDR2 is LQKENI. The CDR3 extends over 13 amino acids. The CDR3 coding sequence is TGTGCCAGCTCTTCAGGCATGAACACTGAAGCTTTCTTT. Its protein is CASSSGMNTEAFF.

V gene TRBV5-8 combines with J gene TRBJ2-7; D remains ambiguous. V lost 4 bases and J lost 9, with 14 bases in between. The CDR3 runs 12 residues. Germline-derived CDR1 and CDR2 are SGHTS and YDEGEE. The CDR3 here is CASSGYERRQYF. In nucleotides, the CDR3 is TGTGCCAGCAGCGGGTACGAGAGGCGGCAGTACTTC. Filled out from reference TRBV5-8 and TRBJ2-7, the complete variable domain reads EAGVTQSPTHLIKTRGQQATLRCSPISGHTSVYWYQQALGLGLQFLLWYDEGEERNRGNFPPRFSGRQFPNYSSELNVNALELEDSALYLCASSGYERRQYFGPGTRLTVT.

This clone was picked up a small number of times. Distinct nucleotide sequences in the sample also encode this CDR3. The chain links TRBV9 to TRBJ2-1; D is unclear. CDR1 SGDLS and CDR2 YYNGEE come from the germline V gene. CDR3 length: 14 residues. V was trimmed by 0 bases and J by 3 bases, leaving 7 bases between them. This chain's CDR3 is CASSVGTVYNEQFF. The CDR3 DNA reads as TGTGCCAGCAGCGTAGGAACAGTCTACAATGAGCAGTTCTTC.

The V call is TRBV6-2 or TRBV6-3, the J call TRBJ2-2; TRBD2 matches at 7 bases. From germline, CDR1 is MNHEY and CDR2 SVGEGT. Unmatched junction bases numbered 5, after V lost 0 bases and J lost 1 base. The CDR3 spans 17 residues. The CDR3 DNA is TGTGCCAGCAGTTACTCGGCGGGGGAGATGAACACCGGGGAGCTGTTTTTT. Translating gives CASSYSAGEMNTGELFF.

The CDR3 loop is CAISESSHTEAFF. The DNA of the CDR3 is TGTGCCATCAGTGAGTCCTCCCACACTGAAGCTTTCTTT. The chain is built from TRBV10-3 and TRBJ1-1; D gene ambiguous. With 0 bases removed from V and 3 bases from J, the gap between germline ends came to 5 bases. The CDR3 length is 13 residues. CDR1 is ENHRY, CDR2 SYGVKD, per germline.

The V call is TRBV11-2, the J call TRBJ2-1; D is uncertain. The germline V gene has CDR1 SGHAT and CDR2 FQNNGV. The CDR3 is 11 amino acids. V lost 4 bases and J 7 bases, leaving 5 bases between the germline ends. The DNA for the CDR3 is TGTGCCAGCAGCTCTTTGAATGAGCAGTTCTTC. As protein: CASSSLNEQFF.

The V gene is TRBV4-2, the J gene TRBJ2-7; the match to TRBD2 covers 13 bases. There are 18 residues in the CDR3. The V gene end was trimmed by 2 bases and the J gene end by 3 bases; junction bases not matched to a gene: 10. Germline assignment: CDR1 LGHNA and CDR2 YNFKEQ. CDR3 loop: CASSQRPGLAGNIYEQYF. CDR3 DNA sequence: TGTGCCAGCAGCCAACGGCCGGGACTAGCGGGGAACATCTACGAGCAGTACTTC.

The V call is TRBV3-1 (or the pseudogene TRBV3-2), the J call TRBJ2-1; maybe TRBD2 (7 bases). CDR1 is LGHDT and CDR2 is YNNKEL in the germline V gene (reference sequence). Between the trimmed V and J ends, which lost 3 bases and 7 bases, there was a span of 19 bases. The CDR3 extends over 16 amino acids. The CDR3 bases are TGTGCCAGCAGCCACTGGGGGCGGGACTATCGAAATGAGCAGTTCTTC. Protein sequence: CASSHWGRDYRNEQFF.

The chain carries TRBV6-5 and TRBJ2-2, with D unclear. The CDR3 is made up of 15 amino acids. V gave up 6 bases and J gave up 0 bases, with 11 bases separating them. Germline V gene sequence: CDR1 MNHEY, CDR2 SVGAGI. CDR3 amino acids: CASSHITTNTGELFF. The CDR3 nucleotides are TGTGCCAGCAGCCATATAACTACGAACACCGGGGAGCTGTTTTTT.

This clone came up once. CDR3: CASSPGTGNTIYF. CDR3 bases: TGTGCCAGCAGTCCCGGGACTGGAAACACCATATATTTT. This sequence joins TRBV6-6 and TRBJ1-3; D is uncertain. Germline values: CDR1 MNHNY, CDR2 SVGAGI (reference sequence). CDR3 length equals 13 residues. Trimming shortened V by 5 bases and J by 2 bases, and 7 bases separated the two germline ends.

The chain combines TRBV12-5 with TRBJ1-4; D ambiguous. The CDR3 totals 16 residues. Germline V gene sequence: CDR1 LGHNT, CDR2 FRNRAP. Trimming cost V 0 bases and J 8 bases, with 16 bases left between them. The DNA of the CDR3 is TGTGCTAGTGGTTTGGTATCCGGCACCCGCGGGGAAAAACTGTTTTTT. Residues: CASGLVSGTRGEKLFF.

V usage is TRBV7-6 and J usage is TRBJ1-2; 7 bases are a match to TRBD1. The CDR3 totals 13 residues. Germline assignment: CDR1 SGHVS and CDR2 FNYEAQ. V shed 5 bases, J shed 8 bases, and the junction held 8 bases outside the gene matches. CDR3 loop: CASSTTGFLGYTF. For the CDR3, the DNA is TGTGCCAGCAGCACGACAGGGTTCCTCGGCTACACCTTC. Full variable domain (missing parts from reference TRBV7-6 and TRBJ1-2): GAGVSQSPRYKVTKRGQDVALRCDPISGHVSLYWYRQALGQGPEFLTYFNYEAQQDKSGLPNDRFSAERPEGSISTLTIQRTEQRDSAMYRCASSTTGFLGYTFGSGTRLTVV.

This clone turned up a few times. The chain carries TRBV30 and TRBJ2-7; D is possibly TRBD1 (5 bases). Deletions cut 1 base from V and 6 bases from J, with 13 bases between. Germline-derived CDR1 and CDR2 are GTSNPN and SVGIG (reference sequence). CDR3 length equals 13 residues. DNA of the CDR3: TGTGCCTGGAGTGCCAACAGGCTCCGCGAGCAGTACTTC. This gives the protein CAWSANRLREQYF. Looking up the rest from reference TRBV30 and TRBJ2-7 gives the full variable domain: SQTIHQWPATLVQPVGSPLSLECTVEGTSNPNLYWYRQAAGRGLQLLFYSVGIGQISSEVPQNLSASRPQDRQFILSSKKLLLSDSGFYLCAWSANRLREQYFGPGTRLTVT.

With respect to this clone: In the same sample, other DNA sequences code for this CDR3. This chain joins TRBV2 and TRBJ1-1; TRBD1 matches at 11 bases. Looked up from germline, CDR1 is SNHLY and CDR2 is FYNNEI. The CDR3 has 15 amino acids. Trimming at V came to 4 bases and at J to 5 bases, leaving 6 bases not matched to a gene. The CDR3 reads CASSAGTGGNTEAFF. The CDR3 bases are TGTGCCAGCAGTGCCGGGACAGGGGGGAATACTGAAGCTTTCTTT.

The genes are TRBV19 and TRBJ2-5; possible D gene TRBD1, 6 bases. V was shortened by 5 bases and J by 2 bases, with 15 bases between the two germline ends. The CDR3 totals 15 residues. Germline loops: CDR1 LNHDA, CDR2 SQIVND (reference sequence). The chain's CDR3 is CASSAQGSLQETQYF. The CDR3 region has the DNA TGTGCCAGTAGTGCACAGGGATCCCTACAAGAGACCCAGTACTTC.

This chain connects TRBV19 to TRBJ1-2; D is ambiguous. The CDR3 covers 17 residues. The V end was cut by 4 bases, the J end by 1 base, with 19 bases between. CDR1 LNHDA and CDR2 SQIVND come from the germline V gene (reference sequence). CDR3 sequence: CASSTPGQPGFNYGYTF. For the CDR3, the DNA is TGTGCCAGTAGTACACCAGGTCAGCCAGGCTTTAACTATGGCTACACCTTC.

The chain uses TRBV6-1 and TRBJ1-2; maybe TRBD1 (6 bases). CDR3 length equals 16 residues. Trimming cost V 3 bases and J 6 bases, with 20 bases left between them. The germline gives CDR1 MNHNS, CDR2 SASEGT. The CDR3 protein is CASSDHLQGPRDGYTF. The CDR3 region has the DNA TGTGCCAGCAGTGATCACCTACAGGGCCCCAGGGATGGCTACACCTTC.

This clone was picked up one time. The chain joins TRBV7-9 to TRBJ1-1, with unresolved D. Germline loops: CDR1 SEHNR, CDR2 FQNEAQ (reference sequence). This CDR3 comprises 14 residues. Trimming removed 2 bases at V and 7 bases at J, with 14 bases between. The CDR3 DNA reads as TGTGCCAGCAGCTTAAATGGCAGGAACCTTGAAGCTTTCTTT. The encoded protein is CASSLNGRNLEAFF.